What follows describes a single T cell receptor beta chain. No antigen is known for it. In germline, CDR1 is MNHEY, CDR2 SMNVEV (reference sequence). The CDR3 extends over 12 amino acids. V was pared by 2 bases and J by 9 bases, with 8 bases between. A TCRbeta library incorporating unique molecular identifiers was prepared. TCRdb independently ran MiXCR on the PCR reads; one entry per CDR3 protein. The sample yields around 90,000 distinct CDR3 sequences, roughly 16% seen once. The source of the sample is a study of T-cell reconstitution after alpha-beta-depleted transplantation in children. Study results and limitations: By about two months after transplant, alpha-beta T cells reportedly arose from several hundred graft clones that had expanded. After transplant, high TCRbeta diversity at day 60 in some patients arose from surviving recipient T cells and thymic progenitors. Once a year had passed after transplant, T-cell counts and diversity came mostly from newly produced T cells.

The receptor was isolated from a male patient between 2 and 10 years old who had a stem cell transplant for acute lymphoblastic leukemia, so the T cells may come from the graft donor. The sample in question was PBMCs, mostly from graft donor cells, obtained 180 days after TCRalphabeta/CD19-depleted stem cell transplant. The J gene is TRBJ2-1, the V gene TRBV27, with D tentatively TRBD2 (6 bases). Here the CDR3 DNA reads TGTGCCAGCAGTTTAGCGGAGGGTGAGCAGTTCTTC. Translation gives CASSLAEGEQFF.